This entry lists 15 T cell receptor beta chains sequenced from one sample in a study of shared clonotypes between healthy human individuals. The assay was immunoSEQ multiplex PCR, and TCRdb's table has in-frame clones only and misses some. The repertoire holds approximately 500,000 clones, approximately 80% seen once, with around 12% in the top ten. The sequencing input was PBMCs. These receptors were taken from a woman aged 40-49 years in good health. Some clones in this sample may be carry-over from other donors' samples.

The chain employs TRBV5-6 and TRBJ2-6, with TRBD2 as a possible D gene (5 bases). Deletions cut 2 bases from V and 4 bases from J, with 10 bases between. The CDR3 extends over 15 amino acids. Per the germline V gene, CDR1 is SGHDT and CDR2 is YYEEEE. The CDR3 protein is CASSFRGSGANVLTF. The CDR3 bases are TGTGCCAGCAGCTTTCGGGGTTCCGGGGCCAACGTCCTGACTTTC.

The V and J genes are TRBV6-5 and TRBJ2-2; D remains unclear. Germline CDR1 MNHEY, CDR2 SVGAGI. Trimming shortened V by 6 bases and J by 9 bases, and 17 bases separated the two germline ends. CDR3 size: 14 residues. The CDR3 coding sequence is TGTGCCAGCAGGGGCCCTGGCGCTCAGCGGGAGCTGTTTTTT. This gives the protein CASRGPGAQRELFF.

In DNA, the CDR3 is TGTGCCAGCAGCTTGGGGACTAGCGGGAGTGTGAGGACAGATACGCAGTATTTT. It encodes CASSLGTSGSVRTDTQYF. This chain links TRBV7-6 with TRBJ2-3; 14 bases align to TRBD2. After removal of 3 bases from V and 3 bases from J, the junction contained 8 bases not matched to a gene. Germline V CDR1 and CDR2: SGHVS, FNYEAQ. The CDR3 is made up of 18 amino acids.

The chain combines TRBV10-1 with TRBJ2-3, with 10 bases aligning to TRBD2. Germline CDR1 WNHNN, CDR2 SYGVQD (reference sequence). Germline trimming cut 5 bases from V and 2 bases from J; bases unmatched to any gene: 7. This CDR3 has 16 residues. CDR3 loop: CASSSRTSGYTDTQYF. In DNA form, the CDR3 reads TGCGCCAGCAGTTCTAGGACTAGCGGATACACAGATACGCAGTATTTT.

This chain's CDR3 is CASSLRREGTYEQYF. DNA for the CDR3: TGTGCCAGCAGCCTTAGGCGGGAAGGTACCTACGAGCAGTACTTC. The chain has TRBV7-9 and TRBJ2-7, with a tentative D call TRBD2 (6 bases). The germline V gene encodes CDR1 SEHNR and CDR2 FQNEAQ (reference sequence). With 5 bases removed from V and 2 bases from J, the gap between germline ends came to 16 bases. CDR3 length equals 15 residues. Looking up the rest from reference TRBV7-9 and TRBJ2-7 gives the full variable domain: DTGVSQNPRHKITKRGQNVTFRCDPISEHNRLYWYRQTLGQGPEFLTYFQNEAQLEKSRLLSDRFSAERPKGSFSTLEIQRTEQGDSAMYLCASSLRREGTYEQYFGPGTRLTVT.

This rearrangement joins TRBV30 to TRBJ2-2, with a possible D match to TRBD1 (6 bases). The CDR3 length is 15 residues. CDR1 and CDR2 (germline): GTSNPN, SVGIG (reference sequence). Deletions cut 3 bases from V and 1 base from J, with 12 bases between. The CDR3 reads CAWRPGTMNTGELFF. CDR3 coding DNA: TGTGCCTGGAGGCCCGGGACAATGAACACCGGGGAGCTGTTTTTT.

The chain has TRBV28 and TRBJ2-7, with 12 positions matching TRBD2. The CDR3 extends over 17 amino acids. In germline, CDR1 is MDHEN, CDR2 SYDVKM. With V trimmed by 6 bases and J by 4 bases, 13 bases remained unmatched. Here the CDR3 reads CASRYGLLAGGPYEQYF. In nucleotides, the CDR3 is TGTGCCAGCAGATACGGCCTTCTAGCGGGAGGGCCGTACGAGCAGTACTTC.

V usage is TRBV5-1 and J usage is TRBJ2-1, with 10 bases matching TRBD2. CDR3 length: 15 residues. Germline CDR1 SGHRS, CDR2 YFSETQ. V shed 1 base, J shed 5 bases, and the junction held 3 bases outside the gene matches. The chain's CDR3 is CASSLIGLADNEQFF. The CDR3 DNA reads TGCGCCAGCAGCTTGATTGGACTAGCGGACAATGAGCAGTTCTTC.

The chain uses TRBV29-1 and TRBJ1-2; D perhaps matches TRBD1 (5 bases). The germline V gene encodes CDR1 SQVTM and CDR2 ANQGSEA. Trimming removed 1 base at V and 8 bases at J, with 8 bases between. The CDR3 is made up of 11 amino acids. The CDR3 DNA follows: TGCAGCGTTGAAGTGGGGGAAGGCTACACCTTC. Residues: CSVEVGEGYTF.

The V call is TRBV28, the J call TRBJ2-7; D ambiguous. Trimming left V 5 bases short and J 2 bases short, with 16 bases between. Per the germline V gene, CDR1 is MDHEN and CDR2 is SYDVKM. The CDR3 is 15 amino acids. CDR3 residues: CASSPPGPTTYEQYF. The CDR3 nucleotides read TGTGCCAGCAGTCCACCGGGCCCGACCACCTACGAGCAGTACTTC.

The CDR3 sequence is CAWRGGYPRAFF. The CDR3 DNA is TGTGCCTGGAGAGGGGGATATCCTCGAGCTTTCTTT. The gene calls are TRBV30 and TRBJ1-1, with D possibly matching TRBD1 (6 bases). The V end was cut by 3 bases, the J end by 10 bases, with 15 bases between. The CDR3 spans 12 residues. Germline loops: CDR1 GTSNPN, CDR2 SVGIG (reference sequence). Supplemented by reference TRBV30 and TRBJ1-1, the full variable domain reads SQTIHQWPATLVQPVGSPLSLECTVEGTSNPNLYWYRQAAGRGLQLLFYSVGIGQISSEVPQNLSASRPQDRQFILSSKKLLLSDSGFYLCAWRGGYPRAFFGQGTRLTVV.

The chain combines TRBV27 with TRBJ1-4; the D is unclear. Per germline, CDR1 MNHEY and CDR2 SMNVEV (reference sequence). This CDR3 has 16 amino acids. Trimming removed 5 bases at V and 5 bases at J, with 18 bases between. The CDR3 sequence: CASSARRGFGNEKLFF. In DNA form, the CDR3 reads TGTGCCAGCAGTGCGCGACGGGGATTTGGGAATGAAAAACTGTTTTTT.

This clone was observed a few times. CDR3 sequence reads: CASSAGRDSGEEAFF. CDR3 nucleotides: TGCGCCAGCAGCGCCGGCCGGGACAGTGGCGAGGAAGCTTTCTTT. This chain connects TRBV5-1 to TRBJ1-1; 7 bases are a match to TRBD1. The CDR3 totals 15 residues. Germline V gene sequence: CDR1 SGHRS, CDR2 YFSETQ. J was trimmed by 8 bases and V by 4 bases; bases with no gene match: 14. The variable domain in full, with the rest retrieved from reference TRBV5-1 and TRBJ1-1, is KAGVTQTPRYLIKTRGQQVTLSCSPISGHRSVSWYQQTPGQGLQFLFEYFSETQRNKGNFPGRFSGRQFSNSRSEMNVSTLELGDSALYLCASSAGRDSGEEAFFGQGTRLTVV.

The genes are TRBV18 and TRBJ1-2; 11 bases align to TRBD1. Germline V gene lookup returns CDR1 KGHSH and CDR2 LQKENI. The CDR3 has 17 amino acids. V shed 2 bases, J shed 8 bases, and the junction held 13 bases outside the gene matches. This chain's CDR3 is CASSPTWTGGADGGYTF. CDR3 nucleotide sequence: TGTGCCAGCTCACCAACATGGACAGGGGGCGCTGACGGGGGCTACACCTTC.

On this clone: One base separates it from a far larger clone, so it is likely a read error. The sample carries other DNA sequences with the same CDR3. The chain couples TRBV12-2 to TRBJ2-3; the tabulated D call, TRBD2, remains unverified against the DNA. TRBV12-2 is tagged as a pseudogene. The CDR3 has 18 residues. The CDR3 spells CASRQHDSPSGDTDTQYF. CDR3 bases: TGTGCAAGTCGCCAACACGATAGCCCTAGCGGGGACACGGATACGCAGTATTTT.